This note documents a single T cell receptor (beta chain) sequence. Data came from immunoSEQ multiplex PCR; TCRdb stores just in-frame clones and leaves some out. The table includes tens of thousands of clones, more than 85% detected once. These data are taken from a study of technical replicates of blood from a handful of donors. Germline CDR1 is MNHEY and CDR2 is SMNVEV (reference sequence). The trim removed 8 bases at V and 7 bases at J, leaving 18 bases unmatched. There are 16 residues in the CDR3. The TCR sequence derives from a human donor in good health. Input material: T cells isolated from PBMCs. J is TRBJ2-3 and V is TRBV27, with 7 bases matching TRBD2. In nucleotides, the CDR3 is TGTGCCAGCGGAGAGACGGCGCTGGGAGGGGAACATACGCAGTATTTT. The encoded protein is CASGETALGGEHTQYF.